Shown below are 11 T cell receptor beta chains from a single sample sequenced in a study of T cell responses to AZD1222 COVID-19 vaccine. Repertoires were generated with immunoSEQ multiplex PCR, while TCRdb's copy carries only in-frame clones and drops some. The sample carries approximately 100,000 clones, about 91% recorded once. Sequences were derived from peripheral blood, sampled on day 0 of AZD1222 vaccination. These receptors originate from an adult in good health.

The rearrangement uses TRBV6-5 and TRBJ2-1; possibly TRBD2 for D (5 bases). Per germline, CDR1 MNHEY and CDR2 SVGAGI. Trimming took off 3 bases at V and 8 bases at J, with 14 bases between the two ends. This CDR3 has 14 amino acids. DNA of the CDR3: TGTGCCAGCAGTTATGAGAGGGCCGTCGATGAGCAGTTCTTC. This translates into CASSYERAVDEQFF.

V gene TRBV5-1 combines with J gene TRBJ1-4; the match to TRBD1 covers 7 bases. The trim removed 7 bases at V and 7 bases at J, leaving 19 bases unmatched. CDR3 length: 17 residues. Germline V lookup: CDR1 SGHRS, CDR2 YFSETQ. The DNA for the CDR3 is TGCGCCAGCCACTCCGGGGAGGGGGCGAGATCGGGTGAAAAACTGTTTTTT. Encoded protein: CASHSGEGARSGEKLFF.

The J gene is TRBJ2-7, the V gene TRBV28; TRBD2 agrees at 7 bases. This CDR3 contains 14 residues. V lost 5 bases and J lost 2; bases outside the gene matches: 6. CDR1 and CDR2 (germline): MDHEN, SYDVKM. The CDR3 protein is CASSLSGATYEQYF. As DNA, the CDR3 is TGTGCCAGCAGTCTAAGCGGGGCCACCTACGAGCAGTACTTC.

The rearrangement joins TRBV5-1 to TRBJ1-3; TRBD1 agrees at 8 bases. Germline CDR1 is SGHRS and CDR2 is YFSETQ. V shed 2 bases and J 0 bases; nucleotides not matched to a gene: 1. This CDR3 has 15 amino acids. CDR3 sequence (DNA): TGCGCCAGCAGCTTAACAGGGGGCTCTGGAAACACCATATATTTT. Its protein product is CASSLTGGSGNTIYF.

The chain couples TRBV29-1 to TRBJ2-3, with D possibly being TRBD1 (5 bases). Germline lookup yields CDR1 SQVTM and CDR2 ANQGSEA. CDR3 length: 15 residues. Trimming shortened V by 4 bases and J by 3 bases, and 17 bases separated the two germline ends. In nucleotides, the CDR3 is TGCAGCGTTGGTTCAGGGTCGGCTAGGACAGATACGCAGTATTTT. It translates to CSVGSGSARTDTQYF.

The chain couples TRBV7-2 to TRBJ1-2; D not certain. The V and J ends lost 8 bases and 7 bases respectively, with 20 bases between them. The CDR3 sequence is 14 residues long. In germline, CDR1 is SGHTA, CDR2 FQGNSA. The CDR3 loop is CASSLIRGMSGYTF. The CDR3 nucleotides read TGTGCCAGCTCCCTGATCAGAGGAATGTCTGGCTACACCTTC.

CDR3 bases: TGCAGTGCTAGTCGACACGAGCAGTACTTC. Translated: CSASRHEQYF. The rearrangement joins TRBV20-1 to TRBJ2-7; D is unclear. Per the germline V gene, CDR1 is DFQATT and CDR2 is SNEGSKA (reference sequence). V shed 3 bases and J shed 5 bases, with 5 bases lying between them. CDR3 length: 10 amino acids.

V usage is TRBV9 and J usage is TRBJ1-3, with D possibly TRBD1 on 5 matching bases. CDR3 length: 15 residues. The germline CDR1 and CDR2 sequences are SGDLS and YYNGEE. Trimming cost V 4 bases and J 0 bases, with 11 bases left between them. Written as DNA, the CDR3 is TGTGCCAGCAGCTCAGGGAGGGTCTCTGGAAACACCATATATTTT. It yields the protein CASSSGRVSGNTIYF.

CDR3 sequence reads: CASSEGTGRSEQYF. The CDR3 coding sequence is TGTGCCAGCAGTGAAGGGACAGGGCGGTCCGAGCAGTACTTC. The chain links TRBV6-1 to TRBJ2-7, with 8 bases that match TRBD1. V lost 1 base and J lost 6; bases outside the gene matches: 5. The V gene's germline CDR1 is MNHNS and CDR2 SASEGT. The CDR3 is 14 amino acids.

V and J are TRBV5-5 and TRBJ1-2; maybe TRBD1 (6 bases). Germline CDR1 SGHKS, CDR2 YYEKEE (reference sequence). The CDR3 length is 16 residues. V lost 3 bases, J lost 8 bases, and 23 bases lay in between. CDR3 loop: CASSSNFRGAQGGYTF. CDR3 DNA sequence: TGTGCCAGCAGCTCGAATTTTAGGGGGGCGCAGGGCGGCTACACCTTC.

The chain couples TRBV12-5 to TRBJ1-5, with TRBD1 as a possible D gene (5 bases). The germline V gene has CDR1 LGHNT and CDR2 FRNRAP. The V gene lost 10 bases and the J gene lost 2 bases, with 27 bases spanning the gap. The CDR3 extends over 18 amino acids. CDR3 DNA sequence: TGTGCTACATTCCCGGGGCCGGGATGGGGCGCTGGCAATCAGCCCCAGCATTTT. Its protein product is CATFPGPGWGAGNQPQHF.